This T cell receptor (beta chain) originates from a study of Ad26.COV2.S vaccination and SARS-CoV-2 variants. Study-level background: Donor got 5x10^10 or 1x10^11 viral particles of Ad26.COV2.S.

The V and J ends lost 7 bases and 0 bases, in that order; junction bases with no gene match: 11. The germline V gene encodes CDR1 SGHRS and CDR2 YFSETQ. CDR3 length: 18 amino acids. Treatment defined: roughly 20 received Ad26.COV2.S at low or high dose, single or two shots; roughly five received placebo; per-sample allocation not given. The study sampled participants on day 63 after the first vaccine or placebo injection. Wuhan-strain spike was delivered by a replication-incompetent Ad26 vector. TCRdb's table, derived via immunoSEQ multiplex PCR, lists solely in-frame clones and lacks some. The data show about 350,000 clones, around 83% seen once. Study-level points and caveats: Vaccine and placebo recipients had comparable breadth of non-spike TCRs.

With regard to this clone: Its antigen is currently unknown.

The sample consisted of peripheral blood, taken in a trial of Ad26.COV2.S vaccine versus placebo. This rearrangement joins TRBV5-1 to TRBJ2-1, with 12 bases that match TRBD1. The source of this sequence is a person between 18 and 65 years old who received the Ad26.COV2.S COVID-19 vaccine or a placebo. The chain's CDR3 is CASFLGTGGWSSYNEQFF. CDR3 nucleotides: TGCGCCAGCTTCCTCGGGACAGGGGGCTGGAGCTCCTACAATGAGCAGTTCTTC.